This TCR beta chain appears in the sequencing data of a study of PD-L1 blockade in urothelial cancer. Study background: In terms of prior chemotherapy, patients had received 0 to 3 regimens.

The CDR3 is 14 amino acids. CDR1 is MNHNS and CDR2 is SASEGT in the germline V gene. The V segment lost 1 base and the J segment 1 base; nucleotides outside the gene matches: 0. This sample's time point: pretreatment peripheral blood. Into every PCR, synthetic TCR analog templates were spiked. Data came from immunoSEQ multiplex PCR; TCRdb stores just in-frame clones and leaves some out. The repertoire holds tens of thousands of clones, with roughly 84% as singletons. The starting material was PBMCs, obtained around atezolizumab (anti-PD-L1) treatment. The rearrangement links TRBV6-1 to TRBJ2-7; 8 bases agree with TRBD1. The receptor comes from a woman between 65 and 79 years old with urothelial cancer. The CDR3 DNA sequence: TGTGCCAGCAGTGAAGGGACAGGGTCCTACGAGCAGTACTTC. It is translated as CASSEGTGSYEQYF.